The 30 T cell receptor beta chains listed next were all sequenced from one sample in a study of blood T cell repertoires in COVID-19. Assay used: immunoSEQ multiplex PCR; TCRdb lists only in-frame clones, some missing. The sample includes around 140,000 clones, roughly 87% of them seen just once. Sequenced: PBMCs or T cells enriched from blood (not recorded which). The receptors originated from a woman aged 40 to 55 who had been exposed to COVID-19.

This clone is a singleton in its sample. This chain joins TRBV6-5 and TRBJ2-7, with 7 bases fitting TRBD1. After removal of 6 bases from V and 5 bases from J, the junction contained 7 bases not matched to a gene. Germline CDR1 reads MNHEY; CDR2 reads SVGAGI. The CDR3 sequence is 13 residues long. The CDR3 loop is CASSRQGSHEQYF. The CDR3, as DNA: TGTGCCAGCAGCAGACAGGGCTCGCACGAGCAGTACTTC.

This rearrangement joins TRBV27 to TRBJ2-7; 9 nucleotides match TRBD2. There are 15 residues in the CDR3. The V and J ends lost 6 bases and 4 bases, in that order; junction bases with no gene match: 10. In germline, CDR1 is MNHEY, CDR2 SMNVEV (reference sequence). CDR3 DNA: TGTGCCAGCAGAAAAGGGACTAGCAGCCATTACGAGCAGTACTTC. Translation gives CASRKGTSSHYEQYF.

The genes are TRBV4-1 and TRBJ1-2; perhaps TRBD1 as D (6 bases). Trimming took 4 bases from V and 13 from J, leaving 13 bases between them. This CDR3 has 11 amino acids. Germline V lookup: CDR1 MGHRA, CDR2 YSYEKL. CDR3 sequence: CASSLAGAPTF. DNA for the CDR3: TGCGCCAGCAGCCTCGCGGGGGCACCCACCTTC.

This chain links TRBV27 with TRBJ1-3, with D hard to call. Germline CDR1 MNHEY, CDR2 SMNVEV (reference sequence). The CDR3 is 14 amino acids. V was clipped by 5 bases and J by 4 bases, with 12 bases between them. This CDR3 reads CASSQRVYGNTIYF. The CDR3 nucleotides read TGTGCCAGCAGTCAGAGGGTGTACGGAAACACCATATATTTT.

The chain employs TRBV25-1 and TRBJ2-2, with D possibly matching TRBD1 (6 bases). The CDR3 spans 14 residues. The V end lost 5 bases, the J end lost 1 base, and 8 bases lay between the germline ends. Germline CDR1 is MGHDK and CDR2 is SYGVNS. CDR3 residues: CASSSRGNTGELFF. The CDR3, as DNA: TGTGCCAGCAGTTCCAGGGGGAACACCGGGGAGCTGTTTTTT.

The chain couples TRBV3-1 (or the pseudogene TRBV3-2) to TRBJ2-1; 7 nucleotides match TRBD2. V trimming: 0 bases; J trimming: 0 bases; junction bases outside the gene matches: 5. This CDR3 comprises 17 residues. CDR1 LGHDT and CDR2 YNNKEL come from the germline V gene (reference sequence). The CDR3 spells CASSQDYGGSSYNEQFF. The CDR3 nucleotides read TGTGCCAGCAGCCAAGATTATGGCGGGAGCTCCTACAATGAGCAGTTCTTC.

This chain connects TRBV6-5 to TRBJ2-2, with D possibly matching TRBD1 (6 bases). Germline values: CDR1 MNHEY, CDR2 SVGAGI. The germline V and J ends were trimmed by 7 bases and 5 bases, with 17 bases remaining between them. This CDR3 spans 15 amino acids. CDR3 amino acids: CASTVSTGGTGELFF. DNA for the CDR3: TGTGCCAGCACTGTCTCGACAGGAGGAACCGGGGAGCTGTTTTTT.

The rearrangement joins TRBV18 to TRBJ1-4; D is uncertain. The CDR3 totals 17 residues. The V gene lost 2 bases and the J gene lost 0 bases, with 13 bases spanning the gap. Germline V gene sequence: CDR1 KGHSH, CDR2 LQKENI. The CDR3 protein is CASSPISGSSTNEKLFF. The CDR3 DNA reads as TGTGCCAGCTCACCAATCAGCGGTAGTTCAACTAATGAAAAACTGTTTTTT.

V and J are TRBV7-3 and TRBJ2-5, with a possible D match to TRBD1 (5 bases). This CDR3 region has 15 residues. Germline values: CDR1 SGHTA, CDR2 FQGTGA. Trimming removed 5 bases from V and 5 bases from J, with 18 bases in between. CDR3 loop: CASSTITGALETQYF. As DNA, the CDR3 is TGTGCCAGCAGCACTATCACAGGCGCGTTGGAGACCCAGTACTTC.

In DNA, the CDR3 is TGCGCCAGCAGCCAAGGGACGGGACAGAAAAACTATGGCTACACCTTC. This gives the protein CASSQGTGQKNYGYTF. The V gene is TRBV4-1, the J gene TRBJ1-2; 7 bases align to TRBD1. The junction had 7 bases not matched to a gene; V was cut back by 1 base and J by 2 bases. Germline CDR1 MGHRA, CDR2 YSYEKL. This CDR3 is 16 amino acids long.

The chain joins TRBV2 to TRBJ2-7; 9 bases are shared with TRBD2. This CDR3 is 14 amino acids long. Germline trimming cut 7 bases from V and 4 bases from J; bases unmatched to any gene: 8. Germline V gene sequence: CDR1 SNHLY, CDR2 FYNNEI. CDR3 nucleotides: TGTGCCAGCATAGAAGGGACTAGCCGATACGAGCAGTACTTC. Protein sequence: CASIEGTSRYEQYF.

The rearrangement joins TRBV18 to TRBJ1-5; D is unclear. The V and J ends lost 8 bases and 6 bases respectively, with 14 bases between them. This CDR3 contains 13 residues. Germline lookup yields CDR1 KGHSH and CDR2 LQKENI. Here the CDR3 DNA reads TGTGCCAGCGCGGGGAGCCGGAGTCAGCCCCAGCATTTT. Amino acid sequence: CASAGSRSQPQHF.

This chain joins TRBV5-4 and TRBJ2-1; 10 nucleotides line up with TRBD2. Germline V gene data show CDR1 as SGHNT and CDR2 as YYREEE (reference sequence). The CDR3 has 15 amino acids. Unmatched junction bases numbered 4, after V lost 0 bases and J lost 7 bases. The CDR3 coding sequence is TGTGCCAGCAGCTTGGGATTTAGCGGGGGGAATGAGCAGTTCTTC. As protein: CASSLGFSGGNEQFF. The full variable domain, with the rest looked up from reference TRBV5-4 and TRBJ2-1, is ETGVTQSPTHLIKTRGQQVTLRCSSQSGHNTVSWYQQALGQGPQFIFQYYREEENGRGNFPPRFSGLQFPNYSSELNVNALELDDSALYLCASSLGFSGGNEQFFGPGTRLTVL.

This clone was detected only once. This rearrangement joins TRBV9 to TRBJ2-6; D possibly corresponds to TRBD1 (6 bases). The CDR3 totals 16 residues. CDR1 is SGDLS, CDR2 YYNGEE, per germline. Between the trimmed V and J ends, which lost 0 bases and 0 bases, there was a span of 7 bases. The CDR3: CASSVVGASGANVLTF. The DNA of the CDR3 is TGTGCCAGCAGCGTAGTGGGGGCCTCTGGGGCCAACGTCCTGACTTTC. Looking up the rest from reference TRBV9 and TRBJ2-6 gives the full variable domain: DSGVTQTPKHLITATGQRVTLRCSPRSGDLSVYWYQQSLDQGLQFLIQYYNGEERAKGNILERFSAQQFPDLHSELNLSSLELGDSALYFCASSVVGASGANVLTFGAGSRLTVL.

This chain joins TRBV21-1 and TRBJ1-3. TRBV21-1 is a known pseudogene. This CDR3 comprises 15 residues. DNA for the CDR3: TGTGCCAGCAGCACACCACCGGGAGGGTCTATCTCCATATATTTT. Its translation: CASSTPPGGSISIYF.

The V and J genes are TRBV6-1 and TRBJ1-5, with TRBD1 matching 10 bases. This CDR3 comprises 16 residues. Trimming cost V 0 bases and J 7 bases; bases outside gene matches: 6. Germline values: CDR1 MNHNS, CDR2 SASEGT. CDR3 sequence: CASSEAGTGADQPQHF. DNA of the CDR3: TGTGCCAGCAGTGAAGCCGGGACAGGGGCGGACCAGCCCCAGCATTTT.

The chain uses TRBV2 and TRBJ2-7; TRBD1 aligns across 8 bases. Unmatched junction bases numbered 3, after V lost 6 bases and J lost 2 bases. CDR3 length: 13 residues. Germline V CDR1 and CDR2: SNHLY, FYNNEI. CDR3 coding DNA: TGTGCCAGCAGGAGACAGGGGACCTACGAGCAGTACTTC. Its protein is CASRRQGTYEQYF.

The chain joins TRBV6-5 to TRBJ1-5; TRBD1 is a possible D gene (5 bases). Germline lookup yields CDR1 MNHEY and CDR2 SVGAGI. The CDR3 is made up of 14 amino acids. V lost 6 bases and J 5 bases, leaving 14 bases between the germline ends. The CDR3 here is CASSRRGIYQPQHF. The DNA for the CDR3 is TGTGCCAGCAGCCGCCGGGGGATCTATCAGCCCCAGCATTTT.

The chain uses TRBV10-1 and TRBJ2-3; 16 positions agree with TRBD2. This CDR3 region has 17 residues. Germline CDR1 is WNHNN and CDR2 is SYGVQD (reference sequence). Trimming took 5 bases from V and 2 from J; bases not matched to a gene: 4. CDR3 sequence (DNA): TGCGCCAGCAGTCCCGGGACTAGCGGGAGGGCCACAGATACGCAGTATTTT. Translated: CASSPGTSGRATDTQYF.

The V call is TRBV7-9, the J call TRBJ1-1, with 7 bases identical to TRBD1. V lost 4 bases, J lost 1 base, and 9 bases stayed unmatched. The CDR3 runs 16 residues. From germline, CDR1 is SEHNR and CDR2 FQNEAQ (reference sequence). CDR3 region: CASSSLPGQPNTEAFF. CDR3 in DNA: TGTGCCAGCAGCTCTCTTCCGGGACAGCCGAACACTGAAGCTTTCTTT.

This chain links TRBV5-6 with TRBJ1-2, with a possible D match to TRBD1 (5 bases). Trimming removed 6 bases at V and 4 bases at J, with 16 bases between. Germline-derived CDR1 and CDR2 are SGHDT and YYEEEE. This CDR3 region has 14 residues. CDR3 amino acids: CASTVSDRPYGYTF. DNA of the CDR3: TGTGCCAGCACCGTTTCTGACAGACCCTATGGCTACACCTTC.

This clone has only a few counts. This chain uses TRBV7-2 with TRBJ2-7, with 7 bases identical to TRBD1. The germline gives CDR1 SGHTA, CDR2 FQGNSA. The CDR3 contains 14 residues. Trimming at V came to 5 bases and at J to 2 bases, leaving 6 bases not matched to a gene. In DNA, the CDR3 is TGTGCCAGCAGCGCATCCGGGACAGCCTACGAGCAGTACTTC. It translates to CASSASGTAYEQYF.

The chain recombines TRBV29-1 with TRBJ1-5; 9 bases are shared with TRBD1. This CDR3 has 13 residues. V lost 6 bases to trimming and J lost 7 bases; unmatched junction nucleotides: 7. In germline, CDR1 is SQVTM, CDR2 ANQGSEA. The CDR3 loop is CSVEDRGGQPQHF. Written as DNA, the CDR3 is TGCAGCGTCGAGGACAGGGGCGGCCAGCCCCAGCATTTT.

V and J are TRBV7-9 and TRBJ2-1, with D hard to call. The CDR3 is 12 amino acids. V lost 5 bases and J 11 bases, leaving 13 bases between the germline ends. The germline V gene encodes CDR1 SEHNR and CDR2 FQNEAQ (reference sequence). CDR3 residues: CASSPEATKQFF. For the CDR3, the DNA is TGTGCCAGCAGCCCCGAAGCAACCAAGCAGTTCTTC.

The chain uses TRBV29-1 and TRBJ2-7; D is perhaps TRBD1 (6 bases). V shed 6 bases and J shed 4 bases, with 10 bases lying between them. The CDR3 loop spans 11 amino acids. From germline, CDR1 is SQVTM and CDR2 ANQGSEA. CDR3 DNA sequence: TGCAGCGTACAAACAGGGTACGAGCAGTACTTC. It encodes CSVQTGYEQYF.

The gene calls are TRBV5-1 and TRBJ2-2, with D perhaps matching TRBD1 (5 bases). CDR3 length: 15 amino acids. The V gene lost 2 bases and the J gene lost 5 bases, with 13 bases spanning the gap. Per the germline V gene, CDR1 is SGHRS and CDR2 is YFSETQ. The CDR3: CASSLQVAGTGELFF. The CDR3 DNA reads as TGCGCCAGCAGCTTACAGGTCGCTGGAACCGGGGAGCTGTTTTTT.

The CDR3 loop reads CASAGGGNIQYF. In DNA form, the CDR3 reads TGTGCCAGTGCAGGAGGAGGAAACATTCAGTACTTC. The V gene is TRBV2, the J gene TRBJ2-4; TRBD2 might be the D (5 bases). The CDR3 has 12 residues. V lost 9 bases, J lost 6 bases, and 12 bases lay in between. Germline CDR1 reads SNHLY; CDR2 reads FYNNEI.

The rearrangement joins TRBV10-2 to TRBJ2-3; 7 bases are shared with TRBD2. In germline, CDR1 is WSHSY, CDR2 SAAADI. V lost 7 bases, J lost 4 bases, and 5 bases stayed unmatched. CDR3 length: 13 residues. The CDR3 protein is CASTARGADTQYF. CDR3 nucleotide sequence: TGCGCCAGCACCGCTCGGGGGGCAGATACGCAGTATTTT.

The V and J genes are TRBV6-5 and TRBJ1-2; no firm D call. This CDR3 region has 12 residues. Germline V gene data show CDR1 as MNHEY and CDR2 as SVGAGI. V lost 5 bases to trimming and J lost 0 bases, with 4 bases between them. The CDR3 nucleotides are TGTGCCAGCAGTCGAGCTAACTATGGCTACACCTTC. Translation gives CASSRANYGYTF.

The chain is built from TRBV7-2 and TRBJ2-2; 12 bases line up with TRBD2. J gave up 7 bases and V 4 bases, and 4 bases lay outside the gene matches. Per germline, CDR1 SGHTA and CDR2 FQGNSA. This CDR3 has 15 residues. The CDR3 is CASSSRTSGNGELFF. For the CDR3, the DNA is TGTGCCAGCAGCTCCAGGACTAGCGGGAACGGGGAGCTGTTTTTT.